The sequence of this T cell receptor (beta chain) was determined in a study of cytomegalovirus exposure and HLA in healthy donors. Overall study: When 398 donors were genotyped, just over 80% of them were found to fall in the Caucasian-associated ancestry cluster.

Every donor was a healthy person donating bone marrow. Findings of the study overall: Later analysis found that TCR beta chains associated with HLA were more clonally expanded than other, equally common chains. As was reported, the classifier diagnosed cytomegalovirus status with high specificity and sensitivity.

The V and J ends lost 6 bases and 2 bases, in that order; junction bases with no gene match: 6. The germline V gene encodes CDR1 MNHEY and CDR2 SVGAGI. CDR3 length: 14 amino acids. The primer mix had 60 Vbeta and 13 Jbeta primers. Repertoires were generated with immunoSEQ multiplex PCR, while TCRdb's copy carries only in-frame clones and drops some. The sample records roughly 140,000 clones, about four fifths being singletons. About this clone itself: Antigen unknown.

This receptor was obtained from a man aged 25-40 years in good health and CMV-seropositive. The source material was PBMCs. The J gene is TRBJ1-1, the V gene TRBV6-5; 7 nucleotides line up with TRBD1. The CDR3 DNA reads TGTGCCAGCAGACCCCGACAGGGTAACACTGAAGCTTTCTTT. It translates to CASRPRQGNTEAFF.